This TCR beta chain was identified in a study of blood T cell repertoires in COVID-19. The CDR3 loop spans 12 amino acids. V trimming: 7 bases; J trimming: 11 bases; junction bases outside the gene matches: 10. Method: immunoSEQ multiplex PCR; TCRdb's copy keeps in-frame clones and lacks some. Of under 300,000 clones listed, around 86% are singletons. The sequenced sample consisted of PBMCs or T cells enriched from blood (not recorded which). The clonotype originates from a man between 18 and 29 years old who had recovered from COVID-19. This chain links TRBV12-3 or TRBV12-4 with TRBJ1-1; 7 nucleotides line up with TRBD1. CDR3 nucleotides: TGTGCCAGCACCCTTCGGTGGGGACAGGCTTTCTTT. Translation: CASTLRWGQAFF.